This record looks at one TCR beta chain sequence and its context. Its specificity is unknown. Assay: immunoSEQ multiplex PCR; the TCRdb copy retains only in-frame clones and omits some. The table lists over 60,000 clones, 91% of them singletons. Any history of autoimmune disease or systemic immunosuppression disqualified patients. The record originates from a study of OX40 agonist ivuxolimab in advanced cancers. Overall study context: Eligibility rules accepted prior anti-PD-1, anti-PD-L1 or anti-CTLA-4 therapy, and 40% to 50% had some.

Study conclusions and caveats: At doses 0.1 to 3.0 mg/kg, CD4+ and CD8+ clones expanded.

CDR3 length equals 14 residues. Germline values: CDR1 LGHNA, CDR2 YSLEER. Trimming removed 0 bases from V and 6 bases from J, with 11 bases in between. The source was CD4+ or CD8+ T cells sorted from blood, collected in a trial of the OX40 agonist ivuxolimab. The TCR was taken from an adult with an advanced solid tumor such as melanoma, head and neck, liver or kidney cancer. V and J are TRBV4-3 and TRBJ1-2, with a weak D call TRBD1 (6 bases). CDR3 amino acids: CASSQDRRGDGYTF. In DNA form, the CDR3 reads TGCGCCAGCAGCCAAGACCGCAGGGGCGATGGCTACACCTTC.